Each of the 20 T cell receptor beta chains below was sequenced from the same sample in a study of cytomegalovirus exposure and HLA in healthy donors. The PCR contained 60 Vbeta and 13 Jbeta primers. TCRdb's table, derived via immunoSEQ multiplex PCR, lists solely in-frame clones and lacks some. The sample lists under 200,000 clones, about four fifths seen once, with around 0.41% in the top ten. The sample consisted of PBMCs. The receptor source for this set is a boy aged 2 to 10 in good health and CMV-seronegative.

This clone was observed once. The rearrangement uses TRBV30 and TRBJ2-7; 7 bases match TRBD1. Unmatched junction bases numbered 2, after V lost 0 bases and J lost 3 bases. Germline CDR1 and CDR2: GTSNPN and SVGIG (reference sequence). The CDR3 runs to 13 residues. The CDR3 DNA follows: TGTGCCTGGAGTGTGGGGACAGACTACGAGCAGTACTTC. Its translation is CAWSVGTDYEQYF.

The CDR3 reads CASSVDSATNEKLFF. CDR3 nucleotides: TGTGCCAGCAGCGTTGACAGCGCAACTAATGAAAAACTGTTTTTT. This chain joins TRBV7-2 and TRBJ1-4, with D tentatively TRBD1 (5 bases). The germline gives CDR1 SGHTA, CDR2 FQGNSA. Trimming cost V 5 bases and J 0 bases, with 10 bases left between them. This CDR3 is built from 15 residues.

CDR3 sequence reads: CASSEYGGTPEAFF. CDR3 sequence (DNA): TGTGCCAGCAGTGAATACGGAGGGACCCCTGAAGCTTTCTTT. The chain combines TRBV25-1 with TRBJ1-1, with a weak D call TRBD1 (5 bases). From germline, CDR1 is MGHDK and CDR2 SYGVNS. V was trimmed by 0 bases and J by 6 bases, leaving 11 bases between them. CDR3 length equals 14 residues.

The V call is TRBV20-1, the J call TRBJ2-7; D gene uncertain. Germline V gene lookup returns CDR1 DFQATT and CDR2 SNEGSKA (reference sequence). V was pared by 1 base and J by 7 bases, with 5 bases between. The CDR3 sequence is 10 residues long. CDR3 in amino acids: CSARALEQYF. As DNA, the CDR3 is TGCAGTGCTAGAGCACTAGAGCAGTACTTC.

The chain has TRBV2 and TRBJ1-1, with D tentatively TRBD1 (6 bases). V gave up 6 bases and J gave up 7 bases, with 12 bases separating them. CDR1 and CDR2 from the germline V gene are SNHLY and FYNNEI. This CDR3 comprises 12 residues. CDR3 in amino acids: CASSRGQNEAFF. DNA of the CDR3: TGTGCCAGCAGCCGCGGACAGAATGAAGCTTTCTTT. The full variable domain, in which reference TRBV2 and TRBJ1-1 provide the parts outside the CDR3, is EPEVTQTPSHQVTQMGQEVILRCVPISNHLYFYWYRQILGQKVEFLVSFYNNEISEKSEIFDDQFSVERPDGSNFTLKIRSTKLEDSAMYFCASSRGQNEAFFGQGTRLTVV.

The CDR3 spells CASSSTSGRDYEQYF. In DNA form, the CDR3 reads TGTGCCAGCAGCTCTACTAGCGGGAGGGATTACGAGCAGTACTTC. The chain links TRBV13 to TRBJ2-7; 13 bases agree with TRBD2. Germline values: CDR1 PRHDT, CDR2 FYEKMQ (reference sequence). Trimming cost V 4 bases and J 4 bases; bases outside gene matches: 4. The CDR3 contains 15 residues.

The J gene is TRBJ1-2, the V gene TRBV7-9; a possible D gene is TRBD1 (6 bases). Germline V gene data show CDR1 as SEHNR and CDR2 as FQNEAQ (reference sequence). Trimming took off 4 bases at V and 5 bases at J, with 11 bases between the two ends. This CDR3 spans 13 amino acids. CDR3 region: CASSSTGRYGYTF. In DNA form, the CDR3 reads TGTGCCAGCAGCTCGACAGGCCGATATGGCTACACCTTC.

The chain combines TRBV7-8 with TRBJ2-3; TRBD2 is a possible D gene (6 bases). V shed 6 bases and J shed 2 bases, with 24 bases lying between them. Germline CDR1 SGHVS, CDR2 FQNEAQ. The CDR3 has 18 amino acids. The CDR3 region is CASRKEFPGLTNTDTQYF. CDR3 in DNA: TGTGCCAGCAGGAAGGAGTTTCCGGGACTCACTAACACAGATACGCAGTATTTT.

This chain joins TRBV25-1 and TRBJ2-1; a weak D match, TRBD2 (6 bases). From germline, CDR1 is MGHDK and CDR2 SYGVNS. This CDR3 is 12 amino acids long. V was pared by 3 bases and J by 10 bases, with 10 bases between. The CDR3 loop is CASSEVAGEQFF. The CDR3 nucleotides are TGTGCCAGCAGTGAGGTTGCGGGAGAGCAGTTCTTC.

V and J are TRBV13 and TRBJ1-2; 7 bases agree with TRBD1. The CDR3 is 14 residues long. The ends lost 2 bases at V and 3 bases at J; junction bases unmatched: 3. In germline, CDR1 is PRHDT, CDR2 FYEKMQ (reference sequence). The CDR3, as DNA: TGTGCCAGCAGCTTAAGTGACAGGGACTATGGCTACACCTTC. This translates into CASSLSDRDYGYTF.

The CDR3, as DNA: TGTGCCAGCTCACTTACTAGCGGGAGTCTATACGAGCAGTACTTC. Amino acids: CASSLTSGSLYEQYF. The chain combines TRBV18 with TRBJ2-7; 11 nucleotides line up with TRBD2. With V trimmed by 4 bases and J by 4 bases, 6 bases remained unmatched. Per the germline V gene, CDR1 is KGHSH and CDR2 is LQKENI. CDR3 length equals 15 residues.

The chain employs TRBV6-5 and TRBJ2-7; D possibly corresponds to TRBD2 (5 bases). CDR3 length: 15 amino acids. From germline, CDR1 is MNHEY and CDR2 SVGAGI. V was shortened by 2 bases and J by 2 bases, with 13 bases between the two germline ends. Here the CDR3 reads CASSYGGTSAYEQYF. The DNA of the CDR3 is TGTGCCAGCAGTTACGGTGGAACTAGTGCCTACGAGCAGTACTTC.

The gene calls are TRBV13 and TRBJ2-3, with D tentatively TRBD1 (6 bases). Germline V gene lookup returns CDR1 PRHDT and CDR2 FYEKMQ (reference sequence). V was shortened by 2 bases and J by 1 base, with 10 bases between the two germline ends. This CDR3 region has 15 residues. CDR3 amino acids: CASSLRAGGTDTQYF. DNA of the CDR3: TGTGCCAGCAGCTTACGGGCAGGGGGCACAGATACGCAGTATTTT.

The chain recombines TRBV6-1 with TRBJ2-1; 8 nucleotides line up with TRBD1. The CDR3 totals 15 residues. The junction had 8 bases not matched to a gene; V was cut back by 8 bases and J by 2 bases. Per the germline V gene, CDR1 is MNHNS and CDR2 is SASEGT. CDR3 nucleotides: TGTGCCAGCCACGTCCGGACAGGGCCCTACAATGAGCAGTTCTTC. As protein: CASHVRTGPYNEQFF.

The chain couples TRBV28 to TRBJ2-1, with 7 bases identical to TRBD2. CDR3 length: 17 residues. Trimming took 5 bases from V and 6 from J; bases not matched to a gene: 16. Germline CDR1 and CDR2: MDHEN and SYDVKM. CDR3 protein: CASSPTPPREYRNEQFF. In nucleotides, the CDR3 is TGTGCCAGCAGTCCTACGCCCCCGCGGGAGTACCGCAATGAGCAGTTCTTC.

This rearrangement joins TRBV6-6 to TRBJ1-2; weak D call: TRBD1 (5 bases). Per germline, CDR1 MNHNY and CDR2 SVGAGI (reference sequence). Deletions cut 5 bases from V and 8 bases from J, with 18 bases between. This CDR3 contains 14 residues. DNA of the CDR3: TGTGCCAGCAGTCCGCCGGGGGGGTCAAGGGGCTACACCTTC. Translated, it gives CASSPPGGSRGYTF.

This rearrangement joins TRBV6-5 to TRBJ1-2; 7 nucleotides agree with TRBD1. The germline V gene encodes CDR1 MNHEY and CDR2 SVGAGI. V gave up 0 bases and J gave up 2 bases; unmatched junction bases: 6. The CDR3 sequence is 16 residues long. The CDR3 sequence: CASSYSILGQNYGYTF. In nucleotides, the CDR3 is TGTGCCAGCAGTTACTCGATATTGGGACAGAACTATGGCTACACCTTC.

This chain uses TRBV5-1 with TRBJ2-3, with 14 bases that match TRBD2. Trimming at V came to 0 bases and at J to 4 bases, leaving 4 bases not matched to a gene. The CDR3 is 17 amino acids. Germline V gives CDR1 SGHRS, CDR2 YFSETQ. CDR3 sequence: CASSLGTSGRSSDTQYF. The CDR3 DNA reads TGCGCCAGCAGCTTGGGGACTAGCGGGAGGAGCTCAGATACGCAGTATTTT.

J is TRBJ2-5 and V is TRBV5-4; weak D call: TRBD2 (5 bases). TRBJ2-7 explains the end of the DNA better; the J call may be wrong. There are 14 residues in the CDR3. Per the germline V gene, CDR1 is SGHNT and CDR2 is YYREEE (reference sequence). CDR3 DNA sequence: TGTGCCAGCAGCTTTTTGAGCGGTTCCTACGAGCAGTACTTC. Translation gives CASSFLSGSYEQYF.

This clone is a singleton in its sample. The chain combines TRBV6-5 with TRBJ2-1; D unresolved. Looked up from germline, CDR1 is MNHEY and CDR2 is SVGAGI. V lost 6 bases and J lost 1, with 7 bases in between. This CDR3 comprises 13 residues. CDR3 in amino acids: CASRRLSYNEQFF. CDR3 bases: TGTGCCAGCAGACGGTTGTCCTACAATGAGCAGTTCTTC.